These T cell receptor beta chains were read from a single sample in a study of blood T cell repertoires in COVID-19. Clones were read by immunoSEQ multiplex PCR, and TCRdb kept only the in-frame ones, dropping some. The sample lists about 110,000 clones, approximately 80% seen once, with roughly 7.7% in the top ten. The sequencing input was peripheral blood. The origin of the receptors is a woman older than 75 with active or convalescent COVID-19. Both conserved end residues are part of each CDR3. A D gene is named only where the DNA matches it firmly. Some rows have no size entry. The others give once, few or many, or a class for an expanded clone.

TGTGCCAGCAGTTTACGAGAGACCCAGTACTTC,CASSLRETQYF,TRBJ2-5,11,-,-,TRBV28
TGTGCCAGCAGCGGGGGACAGCCGAACACTGAAGCTTTCTTT,CASSGGQPNTEAFF,TRBJ1-1,14,TRBD1,once,TRBV6-5
TGCGCCAGCAGTCGCGGGGGACCTTATGAGCAGTACTTC,CASSRGGPYEQYF,TRBJ2-7,13,TRBD2,-,TRBV10-2
TGTGCCAGCAGCCAAATGCGGGGGAAGCATAATTCACCCCTCCACTTT,CASSQMRGKHNSPLHF,TRBJ1-6,16,-,-,TRBV3-1/TRBV3-2
TGTGCCAGCAGCCAAGGGGGAGCTAGCGGGAGCCGGGAGACCCAGTACTTC,CASSQGGASGSRETQYF,TRBJ2-5,17,TRBD2,-,TRBV3-1/TRBV3-2
TGTGCCAGCGCCCGGACTAGCGGGAGTGGTAGGACCGGGGAGCTGTTTTTT,CASARTSGSGRTGELFF,TRBJ2-2,17,TRBD2,-,TRBV27
TGTGCCAGCAGTTTATGGGACAGGGGGCGGTGGCAGTACTTC,CASSLWDRGRWQYF,TRBJ2-7,14,TRBD1,-,TRBV28
TGTGCCAGCAGCTTAGACGGGACAGAGAATTCACCCCTCCACTTT,CASSLDGTENSPLHF,TRBJ1-6,15,TRBD1,-,TRBV7-3
TGTGCCAGCAGCGTCCGAGGAGGTGAGACTAGCGACTCCTACGAGCAGTACTTC,CASSVRGGETSDSYEQYF,TRBJ2-7,18,TRBD2,-,TRBV9
-,CTSSQVAPGNTREQYF,TRBJ2-7,16,-,-,TRBV1
TGTGCCAGCAGTGGCCTGGGGCGTGAGCAGTACTTC,CASSGLGREQYF,TRBJ2-7,12,-,-,TRBV25-1
TGTGCCAGCAAACCTACAGGATCACTTAGTGGGCAGTACTTC,CASKPTGSLSGQYF,TRBJ2-7,14,-,-,TRBV28
TGTGCCACCAGACAGGAGCATGGGCGACATCAGCCCCAGCATTTT,CATRQEHGRHQPQHF,TRBJ1-5,15,-,-,TRBV19
TGTGCCAGCAGCTTAGAGGACAGGGTAGGCGGGCAGTACTTC,CASSLEDRVGGQYF,TRBJ2-7,14,TRBD1,-,TRBV7-9
TGTGCCAGTACCACGGTACAGGGGAGCAATCAGCCCCAGCATTTT,CASTTVQGSNQPQHF,TRBJ1-5,15,TRBD1,-,TRBV19
TGCGCCAGCAGGTTCTCGACTTACATAGGAGGGAACACCGGGGAGCTGTTTTTT,CASRFSTYIGGNTGELFF,TRBJ2-2,18,-,-,TRBV5-1
TGCGCCAGCAGTCAATCGGGACGGGAGGGACAAGAGACCCAGTACTTC,CASSQSGREGQETQYF,TRBJ2-5,16,TRBD2,-,TRBV23-1
TGTGCCATCGGTAGACTTGGGAGCTCCTACAATGAGCAGTTCTTC,CAIGRLGSSYNEQFF,TRBJ2-1,15,-,-,TRBV10-3
TGTGCCAGCAGTCCGTACAGGCTAGAAGCTTTCTTT,CASSPYRLEAFF,TRBJ1-1,12,-,-,TRBV28
TGTGCCAGTAGTACTAGCGGCACCTACAATGAGCAGTTCTTC,CASSTSGTYNEQFF,TRBJ2-1,14,TRBD2,few,TRBV19
TGTGCCAGCAGCTTAGGAGGAGGGATGAGTGGCTACACCTTC,CASSLGGGMSGYTF,TRBJ1-2,14,-,once,TRBV7-3
TGTGCCAGCAGCTTAAGGCAGGGGACAGATACGCAGTATTTT,CASSLRQGTDTQYF,TRBJ2-3,14,-,-,TRBV7-9
TGTGCCAGCAGTTTAGGGGGCCCTAAACAGTTCTTC,CASSLGGPKQFF,TRBJ2-1,12,-,-,TRBV12-3/TRBV12-4
TGTGCCAGCAGTTTATGGGGTGGGAGCGGGGAGACCCAGTACTTC,CASSLWGGSGETQYF,TRBJ2-5,15,-,-,TRBV28
TGTGCCAGCAGCCAAGGGGGTAGCGGGAGATCTAGGAGGAATGAGCAGTTCTTC,CASSQGGSGRSRRNEQFF,TRBJ2-1,18,TRBD2,-,TRBV3-1/TRBV3-2
TGCAGCGCCGCCTCCGGGACAGCTAATGAAAAACTGTTTTTT,CSAASGTANEKLFF,TRBJ1-4,14,TRBD1,-,TRBV29-1
TGTGCCAGCAGCCGCCGACAGGAGTACGAGCAGTACTTC,CASSRRQEYEQYF,TRBJ2-7,13,-,once,TRBV13
TGTGCCAGCAGTTTTACTAGCGGGAGGGCAAATGAGCAGTTCTTC,CASSFTSGRANEQFF,TRBJ2-1,15,TRBD2,-,TRBV28
TGTGCCAGTAGTCATCCCCCCAATGAGCAGTTCTTC,CASSHPPNEQFF,TRBJ2-1,12,-,many,TRBV19
TGTGCCAGCAGCCAAGTGGGCCGACAGCCCAACAGGGGCTACACCTTC,CASSQVGRQPNRGYTF,TRBJ1-2,16,-,few,TRBV14
TGTGCCTGGGGGGGTAGCGCCCCTCCCCAAGAGACCCAGTACTTC,CAWGGSAPPQETQYF,TRBJ2-5,15,-,-,TRBV30
TGTGCCAGCAGTTTCAGCTACGAGCAGTACTTC,CASSFSYEQYF,TRBJ2-7,11,-,-,TRBV28
TGCGCCAGCAGCTTGGCCGTGCAGGGCCCCTCTGGAAACACCATATATTTT,CASSLAVQGPSGNTIYF,TRBJ1-3,17,-,once,TRBV5-1
TGTGCCAGTAGTCCCCCCTCTACAGGCCTAACCAGGACCCAGTACTTC,CASSPPSTGLTRTQYF,TRBJ2-5,16,-,-,TRBV19
TGTGCCATCAGCGCACTTGGGACAGGGAGTGACTATGGCTACACCTTC,CAISALGTGSDYGYTF,TRBJ1-2,16,TRBD1,-,TRBV10-3
TGTGCCAGCAGCCTGACAGGGGGAACAGATACGCAGTATTTT,CASSLTGGTDTQYF,TRBJ2-3,14,TRBD1,-,TRBV6-5
TGTGCCAGCAGCACCAGGCGGTATGGGGAGGACACTGAAGCTTTCTTT,CASSTRRYGEDTEAFF,TRBJ1-1,16,-,-,TRBV7-9
TGTGCCAGCAGTTACTCGGGCGGGAGGCTCAATGAGCAGTTCTTC,CASSYSGGRLNEQFF,TRBJ2-1,15,TRBD2,-,TRBV6-5
TGTGCCAGCAGCTGGGGGACAGCCCAAGAGACCCAGTACTTC,CASSWGTAQETQYF,TRBJ2-5,14,TRBD1,-,TRBV7-9
TGTGCCAGCAGCGCCCAGAGAGGGGGGGGGCAGTTCTTC,CASSAQRGGGQFF,TRBJ2-1,13,-,-,TRBV7-2
TGTGCCAGCACGGGGGGGCAAAAGCCCCAGCATTTT,CASTGGQKPQHF,TRBJ1-5,12,-,-,TRBV28
TGTGCCAGCAGTCCCTCGGGACTTGAAAAACTGTTTTTT,CASSPSGLEKLFF,TRBJ1-4,13,-,once,TRBV12-3/TRBV12-4
TGTGCCAGCAGCCATGCGCGGGAGCAGTTCTTC,CASSHAREQFF,TRBJ2-1,11,-,-,TRBV14
TGTGCCACTAATCCCGGGACAGGGGATCAAGAGACCCAGTACTTC,CATNPGTGDQETQYF,TRBJ2-5,15,TRBD1,-,TRBV10-3
TGTGCCAGCAGGCGGGCGACGATCAGCACAGATACGCAGTATTTT,CASRRATISTDTQYF,TRBJ2-3,15,-,-,TRBV2
TGTGCCAGCAGCCAAGACTCTGAAGCTTTCTTT,CASSQDSEAFF,TRBJ1-1,11,-,few,TRBV3-1/TRBV3-2
TGTGCCAGCAGCTTAGCCGCGGGGCTTAGCACAGATACGCAGTATTTT,CASSLAAGLSTDTQYF,TRBJ2-3,16,-,-,TRBV11-3
TGTGCCAGCAGGTGCGAGGACACTCCCTACGAGCAGTACTTC,CASRCEDTPYEQYF,TRBJ2-7,14,-,-,TRBV6-4
TGTGCCAGCAGAGCGACCGAGAGCTCCTATAATTCACCCCTCCACTTT,CASRATESSYNSPLHF,TRBJ1-6,16,-,few,TRBV2
TGTGCCAGCACCCCGGGGGGGGTTGGGGCCAACGTCCTGACTTTC,CASTPGGVGANVLTF,TRBJ2-6,15,TRBD2,few,TRBV6-5
TGTGCCAGCAGTTACAGTAGCGGGGCCGAGCAGTACTTC,CASSYSSGAEQYF,TRBJ2-7,13,TRBD2,-,TRBV6-5
TGTGCCAGCAGCTCGGGGACTAGCGGCTCCTACGAGCAGTACTTC,CASSSGTSGSYEQYF,TRBJ2-7,15,TRBD2,-,TRBV5-4
TGTGCCAGCAGTTACTCACGGACAGGGGACTATGGCTACACCTTC,CASSYSRTGDYGYTF,TRBJ1-2,15,TRBD1,-,TRBV6-2/TRBV6-3
TGTGCCAGCTCACCAGCGGAAGTAAGGGGTGGTGAAAAACTGTTTTTT,CASSPAEVRGGEKLFF,TRBJ1-4,16,-,-,TRBV18
TGTGCCAGCAGCGTAGGAGGACAGGGGAGTGCTGAAGCTTTCTTT,CASSVGGQGSAEAFF,TRBJ1-1,15,TRBD1,-,TRBV9
TGTGCCAGCAGTAGTGGGGGACAGGGGGCAAATTCACCCCTCCACTTT,CASSSGGQGANSPLHF,TRBJ1-6,16,TRBD1,-,TRBV6-6
TGTGCCAGCAGCTTAGCTGGCGGTAGCACAGATACGCAGTATTTT,CASSLAGGSTDTQYF,TRBJ2-3,15,-,-,TRBV11-1
TGTGCCAGCTCACCAAGACAGGGTACGACCTACGAGCAGTACTTC,CASSPRQGTTYEQYF,TRBJ2-7,15,TRBD1,-,TRBV18